Following are 9 T cell receptor beta chains from one sample sequenced in a study of blood T cell repertoires in COVID-19. Repertoires were generated with immunoSEQ multiplex PCR, while TCRdb's copy carries only in-frame clones and drops some. The profile covers 150,000 to 250,000 clones, with around 79% appearing a single time and nearly 6% taken by the ten largest. Sequenced: peripheral blood. The source of these receptors is a woman between 40 and 55 years old with COVID-19, enrolled during active disease.

This clone was observed a few times. V and J are TRBV5-5 and TRBJ2-7; perhaps TRBD1 as D (6 bases). Trimming removed 0 bases at V and 4 bases at J, with 14 bases between. The CDR3 sequence is 15 residues long. Germline-derived CDR1 and CDR2 are SGHKS and YYEKEE (reference sequence). CDR3 bases: TGTGCCAGCAGCTTGGAAGGGGTCAGGGGATACGAGCAGTACTTC. It is translated as CASSLEGVRGYEQYF.

The chain couples TRBV11-2 to TRBJ1-1; D may be TRBD1 (6 bases). The V end lost 5 bases, the J end lost 5 bases, and 21 bases lay between the germline ends. The CDR3 is 16 amino acids. Germline V lookup: CDR1 SGHAT, CDR2 FQNNGV. CDR3 sequence (DNA): TGTGCCAGCAGCCTTTTACGGGGACAAAGGGGGACTGAAGCTTTCTTT. Translation: CASSLLRGQRGTEAFF.

The chain employs TRBV6-5 and TRBJ2-7; 8 nucleotides align to TRBD1. Germline V gene sequence: CDR1 MNHEY, CDR2 SVGAGI. The CDR3 is 15 amino acids. Unmatched junction bases numbered 6, after V lost 5 bases and J lost 0 bases. For the CDR3, the DNA is TGTGCCAGCAGTATGACAGGGGCGAGCTCCTACGAGCAGTACTTC. As protein: CASSMTGASSYEQYF.

V and J are TRBV30 and TRBJ2-5, with 8 positions matching TRBD1. The germline V gene has CDR1 GTSNPN and CDR2 SVGIG (reference sequence). The trim removed 8 bases at V and 4 bases at J, leaving 9 bases unmatched. The CDR3 length is 13 residues. The CDR3 bases are TGTGCCGGAACCCAGGGGGCGAGAGAGACCCAGTACTTC. Its translation: CAGTQGARETQYF.

The genes are TRBV2 and TRBJ1-6, with 8 bases that match TRBD1. This CDR3 has 15 amino acids. V shed 7 bases and J 7 bases; nucleotides not matched to a gene: 9. Germline V CDR1 and CDR2: SNHLY, FYNNEI. The CDR3 DNA reads TGTGCCAGCAACCCTGACAGGGGTAAGAATTCACCCCTCCACTTT. It encodes CASNPDRGKNSPLHF.

This clone has more than one count but fewer than ten. V is TRBV4-2 and J is TRBJ1-6; D gene unclear. Germline V gene sequence: CDR1 LGHNA, CDR2 YNFKEQ. The CDR3 consists of 16 residues. Deletions cut 0 bases from V and 8 bases from J, with 14 bases between. The CDR3 DNA sequence: TGTGCCAGCAGCCAAGATATAGACACTGCGTATTCACCCCTCCACTTT. Its protein is CASSQDIDTAYSPLHF.

This clone has at least ten counts. The gene calls are TRBV6-2 or TRBV6-3 and TRBJ2-7; TRBD2 agrees at 10 bases. CDR1 MNHEY and CDR2 SVGEGT come from the germline V gene. CDR3 length equals 17 residues. J was trimmed by 1 base and V by 0 bases; bases with no gene match: 6. The CDR3 region has the DNA TGTGCCAGCAGTTACTCCCCCGGACTAGCGGATTCCTACGAGCAGTACTTC. It codes for CASSYSPGLADSYEQYF.

This clone was seen a few times. This chain connects TRBV24-1 to TRBJ1-5; 11 positions match TRBD1. Trimming removed 4 bases from V and 6 bases from J; junction bases left unmatched: 1. CDR1 is KGHDR, CDR2 SFDVKD, per germline. There are 14 residues in the CDR3. Here the CDR3 DNA reads TGTGCCACCAGTGACGGGACAGGGGGTCAGCCCCAGCATTTT. This codes for CATSDGTGGQPQHF.

The chain recombines TRBV5-4 with TRBJ1-3, with D tentatively TRBD1 (6 bases). V lost 3 bases and J lost 3, with 16 bases in between. The CDR3 totals 16 residues. Looked up from germline, CDR1 is SGHNT and CDR2 is YYREEE (reference sequence). CDR3: CASSSGGRVVGNTIYF. CDR3 bases: TGTGCCAGCAGCTCTGGGGGCAGGGTAGTTGGAAACACCATATATTTT.